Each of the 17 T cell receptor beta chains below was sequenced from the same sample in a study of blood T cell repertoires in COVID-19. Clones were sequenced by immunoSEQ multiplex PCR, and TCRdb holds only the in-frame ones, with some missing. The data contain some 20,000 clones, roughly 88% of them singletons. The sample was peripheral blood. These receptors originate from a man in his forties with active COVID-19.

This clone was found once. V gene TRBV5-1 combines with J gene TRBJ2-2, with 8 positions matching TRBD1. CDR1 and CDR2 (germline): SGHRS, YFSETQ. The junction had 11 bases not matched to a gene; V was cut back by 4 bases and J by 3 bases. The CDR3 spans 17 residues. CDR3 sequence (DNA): TGCGCCAGCAGCGATGGACAGGGCTTAATGGACACCGGGGAGCTGTTTTTT. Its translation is CASSDGQGLMDTGELFF.

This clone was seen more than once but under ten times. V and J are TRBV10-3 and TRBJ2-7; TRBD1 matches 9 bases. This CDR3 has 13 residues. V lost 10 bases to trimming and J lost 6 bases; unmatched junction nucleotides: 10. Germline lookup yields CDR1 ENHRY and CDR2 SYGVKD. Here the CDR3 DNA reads TGTGCCACTTACGGGACAGGGATCTCCGAGCAGTACTTC. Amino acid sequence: CATYGTGISEQYF.

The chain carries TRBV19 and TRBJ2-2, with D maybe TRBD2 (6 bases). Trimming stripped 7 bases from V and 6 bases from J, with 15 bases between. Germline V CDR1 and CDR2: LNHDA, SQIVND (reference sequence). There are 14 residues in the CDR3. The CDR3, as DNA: TGTGCCAGTAAGCTCCCTTGGGGGGCCGGGGAGCTGTTTTTT. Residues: CASKLPWGAGELFF. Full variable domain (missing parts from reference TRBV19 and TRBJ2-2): DGGITQSPKYLFRKEGQNVTLSCEQNLNHDAMYWYRQDPGQGLRLIYYSQIVNDFQKGDIAEGYSVSREKKESFPLTVTSAQKNPTAFYLCASKLPWGAGELFFGEGSRLTVL.

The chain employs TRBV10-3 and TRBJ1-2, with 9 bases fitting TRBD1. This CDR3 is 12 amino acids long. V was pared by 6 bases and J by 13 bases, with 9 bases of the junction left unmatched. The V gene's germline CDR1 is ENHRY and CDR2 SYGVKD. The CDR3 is CAIRPGQGSFTF. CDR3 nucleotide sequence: TGTGCCATCAGGCCGGGACAGGGTTCGTTCACCTTC.

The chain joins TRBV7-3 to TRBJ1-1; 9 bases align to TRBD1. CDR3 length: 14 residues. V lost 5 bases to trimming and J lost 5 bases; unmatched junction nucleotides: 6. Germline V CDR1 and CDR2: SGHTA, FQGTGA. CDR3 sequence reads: CASSPGQGRTEAFF. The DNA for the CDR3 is TGTGCCAGCAGCCCCGGACAGGGGAGGACTGAAGCTTTCTTT.

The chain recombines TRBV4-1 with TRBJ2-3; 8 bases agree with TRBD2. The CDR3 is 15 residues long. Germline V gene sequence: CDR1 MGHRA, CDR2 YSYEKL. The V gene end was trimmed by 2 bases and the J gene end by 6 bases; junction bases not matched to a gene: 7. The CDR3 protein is CASSQLGLASDTQYF. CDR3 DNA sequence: TGCGCCAGCAGCCAACTCGGACTAGCTTCGGATACGCAGTATTTT.

As DNA, the CDR3 is TGTGCCAGCCAGAAACTAGAGGGCACAGATACGCAGTATTTT. This translates into CASQKLEGTDTQYF. The chain recombines TRBV2 with TRBJ2-3; a weak D match, TRBD2 (5 bases). The CDR3 is 14 amino acids. Deletions cut 8 bases from V and 1 base from J, with 13 bases between. Germline loops: CDR1 SNHLY, CDR2 FYNNEI. Together with reference TRBV2 and TRBJ2-3, the CDR3 gives the full variable domain: EPEVTQTPSHQVTQMGQEVILRCVPISNHLYFYWYRQILGQKVEFLVSFYNNEISEKSEIFDDQFSVERPDGSNFTLKIRSTKLEDSAMYFCASQKLEGTDTQYFGPGTRLTVL.

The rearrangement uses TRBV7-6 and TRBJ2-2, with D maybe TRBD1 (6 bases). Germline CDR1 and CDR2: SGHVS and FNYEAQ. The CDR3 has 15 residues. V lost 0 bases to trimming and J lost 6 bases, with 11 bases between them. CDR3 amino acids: CASSLAWQGSGELFF. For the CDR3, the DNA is TGTGCCAGCAGCTTAGCGTGGCAGGGGTCCGGGGAGCTGTTTTTT.

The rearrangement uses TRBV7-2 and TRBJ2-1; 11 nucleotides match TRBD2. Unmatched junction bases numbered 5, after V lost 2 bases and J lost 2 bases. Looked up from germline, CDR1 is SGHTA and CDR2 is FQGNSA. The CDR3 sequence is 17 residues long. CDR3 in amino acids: CASSLWVTSGAYNEQFF. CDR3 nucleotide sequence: TGTGCCAGCAGCTTATGGGTGACTAGCGGGGCCTACAATGAGCAGTTCTTC.

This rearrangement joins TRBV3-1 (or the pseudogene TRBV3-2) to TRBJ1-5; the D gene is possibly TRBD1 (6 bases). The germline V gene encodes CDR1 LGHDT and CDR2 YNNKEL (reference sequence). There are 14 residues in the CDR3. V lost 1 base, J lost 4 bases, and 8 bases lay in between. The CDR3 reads CASSQGQGNQPQHF. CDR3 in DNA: TGTGCCAGCAGCCAAGGGCAGGGGAATCAGCCCCAGCATTTT.

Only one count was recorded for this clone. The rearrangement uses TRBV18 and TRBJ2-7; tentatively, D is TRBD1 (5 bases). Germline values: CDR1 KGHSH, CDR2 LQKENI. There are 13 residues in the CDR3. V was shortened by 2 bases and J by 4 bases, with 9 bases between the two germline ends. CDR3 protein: CASSPAQGYEQYF. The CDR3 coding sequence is TGTGCCAGCTCACCAGCGCAGGGATACGAGCAGTACTTC.

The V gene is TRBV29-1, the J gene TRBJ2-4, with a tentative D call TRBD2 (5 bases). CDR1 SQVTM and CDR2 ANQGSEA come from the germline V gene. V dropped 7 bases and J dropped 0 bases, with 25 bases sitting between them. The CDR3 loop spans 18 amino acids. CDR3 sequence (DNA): TGCAGCGCTCTCGCCGCCCCTGTAGCGCAACTAGCCAAAAACATTCAGTACTTC. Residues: CSALAAPVAQLAKNIQYF. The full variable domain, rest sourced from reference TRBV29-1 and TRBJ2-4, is SAVISQKPSRDICQRGTSLTIQCQVDSQVTMMFWYRQQPGQSLTLIATANQGSEATYESGFVIDKFPISRPNLTFSTLTVSNMSPEDSSIYLCSALAAPVAQLAKNIQYFGAGTRLSVL.

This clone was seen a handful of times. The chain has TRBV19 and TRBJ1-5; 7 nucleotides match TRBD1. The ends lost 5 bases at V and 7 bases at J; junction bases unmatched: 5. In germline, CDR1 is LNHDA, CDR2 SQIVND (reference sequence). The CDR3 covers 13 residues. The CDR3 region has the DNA TGTGCCAGTAGTCTCCAGGGGGGACAGCCCCAGCATTTT. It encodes CASSLQGGQPQHF.

The CDR3 here is CASSLQFGTSGSNEQFF. The DNA for the CDR3 is TGTGCCAGCAGCTTACAATTCGGGACTAGCGGGAGTAATGAGCAGTTCTTC. The rearrangement uses TRBV7-9 and TRBJ2-1; TRBD2 matches 14 bases. V shed 2 bases and J 7 bases; nucleotides not matched to a gene: 7. The CDR3 sequence is 17 residues long. Germline CDR1 and CDR2: SEHNR and FQNEAQ (reference sequence).

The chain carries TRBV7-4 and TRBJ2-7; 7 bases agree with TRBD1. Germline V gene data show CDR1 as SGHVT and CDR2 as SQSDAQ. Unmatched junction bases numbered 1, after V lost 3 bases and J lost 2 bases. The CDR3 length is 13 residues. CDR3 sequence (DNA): TGTGCCAGCAGCTTGACAGGGACCTACGAGCAGTACTTC. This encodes CASSLTGTYEQYF.

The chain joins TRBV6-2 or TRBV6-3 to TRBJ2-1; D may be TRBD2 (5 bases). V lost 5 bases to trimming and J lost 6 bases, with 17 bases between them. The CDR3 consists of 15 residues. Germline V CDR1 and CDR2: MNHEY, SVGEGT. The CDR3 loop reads CASSPRLRAANEQFF. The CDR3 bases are TGTGCCAGCAGTCCCCGTTTGCGGGCTGCCAATGAGCAGTTCTTC.

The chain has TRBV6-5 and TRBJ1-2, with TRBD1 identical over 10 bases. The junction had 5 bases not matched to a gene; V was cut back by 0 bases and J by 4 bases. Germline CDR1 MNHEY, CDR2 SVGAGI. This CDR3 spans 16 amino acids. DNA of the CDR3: TGTGCCAGCAGTTACTCTAGGACAGGGGGGAGCTATGGCTACACCTTC. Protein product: CASSYSRTGGSYGYTF.